One TCR gamma chain is described in this entry. Its antigen remains unidentified. The same CDR3 is also encoded by other DNA sequences in this sample. This sample stems from a study of gamma delta lymphoproliferative disorders and STAT genes. Study-wide results and limits: Most major patient clonotypes were shared with at least one healthy donor. Indolent patients' major clones mainly used Vgamma9-JgammaP and Vdelta2-Ddelta3-Jdelta1.

The receptor sequences were amplified from genomic DNA of peripheral blood mononuclear cells. TCRdb reanalysed the multiplex PCR reads with CATT. Of around 2,000 gamma-chain clones listed, over 7.5% are singletons. This CDR3 has 12 residues. The V and J ends lost 0 bases and 10 bases, in that order; junction bases with no gene match: 6. From germline, CDR1 is EGSTGY and CDR2 YDSYTSSV. The receptor's source is a human donor with gamma-delta T-cell large granular lymphocyte leukemia. The source material was blood. The genes are TRGV4 and TRGJ1 or TRGJ2. Here the J gene was assigned by germline matching of the DNA, as TCRdb has none. The CDR3: CATWDGPVKKLF. The DNA of the CDR3 is TGTGCCACCTGGGATGGGCCAGTAAAGAAACTCTTT.